The TCR beta chain described here comes from a study of blood T cells in healthy people across ages. PCR was performed a second time for about 7 to 11 cycles using a sample-barcoded 5' primer and a J-beta primer mix. TCRdb re-derived calls from the 5' RACE reads in MiXCR, one entry per CDR3 protein. This sample has fewer than 2,000,000 distinct CDR3 sequences, with around 40% found just once. This clonotype was observed many times. V gave up 5 bases and J gave up 0 bases, with 5 bases separating them. The CDR3 consists of 14 residues. This receptor was obtained from a human donor in good health. The gene calls are TRBV12-3 or TRBV12-4 and TRBJ1-6; D not resolved. What was sequenced was blood. CDR3 DNA sequence: TGTGCCAGCAGTCTAAGCTCCTATAATTCACCCCTCCACTTT. Protein: CASSLSSYNSPLHF.